These 28 T cell receptor beta chains came from one sample sequenced in a study of shared clonotypes between healthy human individuals. TCRdb keeps only in-frame clones here, not all; method: immunoSEQ multiplex PCR. Of about 1.5 million clones in the sample, more than 95% were seen once. What was sequenced was naive CD4+ T cells sorted from blood. Indicated subset: CD45RA+ positively selected. These TCRs come from a man aged 30 to 45 in good health.

This chain connects TRBV7-2 to TRBJ2-2; maybe TRBD2 (5 bases). CDR3 length: 19 amino acids. Germline V lookup: CDR1 SGHTA, CDR2 FQGNSA. V dropped 5 bases and J dropped 3 bases, with 25 bases sitting between them. The CDR3 spells CASSIDPPRVYVYTGELFF. The CDR3 DNA sequence: TGTGCCAGCAGCATAGACCCCCCGAGGGTGTATGTATACACCGGGGAGCTGTTTTTT.

The CDR3 reads CASSRTSGRGSGELFF. The CDR3 nucleotides are TGCGCCAGCAGCAGGACTAGCGGGAGAGGGTCCGGGGAGCTGTTTTTT. This chain uses TRBV5-1 with TRBJ2-2; 13 bases map to TRBD2. V gave up 4 bases and J gave up 6 bases; unmatched junction bases: 6. The length of the CDR3 is 16 residues. Germline V lookup: CDR1 SGHRS, CDR2 YFSETQ.

The CDR3 spells CASSFQGALYNEQFF. The CDR3 DNA reads TGTGCCAGCAGTTTTCAGGGGGCGCTTTACAATGAGCAGTTCTTC. This sequence joins TRBV2 and TRBJ2-1, with 8 bases aligning to TRBD1. The ends lost 5 bases at V and 4 bases at J; junction bases unmatched: 7. From germline, CDR1 is SNHLY and CDR2 FYNNEI. The CDR3 sequence is 15 residues long.

The chain couples TRBV27 to TRBJ2-3; D is uncertain. Germline assignment: CDR1 MNHEY and CDR2 SMNVEV (reference sequence). Trimming took 3 bases from V and 6 from J, leaving 10 bases between them. CDR3 length: 13 amino acids. The CDR3 DNA sequence: TGTGCCAGCAGTTTGATGGTAGGGGATACGCAGTATTTT. This translates into CASSLMVGDTQYF.

This sequence joins TRBV5-1 and TRBJ2-3, with 8 bases fitting TRBD2. The CDR3 runs to 18 residues. After removal of 4 bases from V and 2 bases from J, the junction contained 15 bases not matched to a gene. Germline V gene data show CDR1 as SGHRS and CDR2 as YFSETQ. The CDR3 DNA is TGCGCCAGCAGCCCGAACCTGAGGGCGGGAGGACCCACAGATACGCAGTATTTT. Amino acid sequence: CASSPNLRAGGPTDTQYF.

Only one count was recorded for this clone. The chain has TRBV11-2 and TRBJ2-7; 7 bases line up with TRBD1. Trimming took 5 bases from V and 3 from J; bases not matched to a gene: 13. The germline V gene encodes CDR1 SGHAT and CDR2 FQNNGV. The CDR3 has 16 residues. The CDR3 DNA reads TGTGCCAGCAGCCTCCGGGACAGTCGCCTATACTACGAGCAGTACTTC. As protein: CASSLRDSRLYYEQYF.

The table lists this clone with a few counts. The rearrangement uses TRBV27 and TRBJ1-5; D gene unclear. The CDR3 spans 14 residues. Germline CDR1 and CDR2: MNHEY and SMNVEV (reference sequence). V lost 6 bases and J lost 0, with 9 bases in between. The CDR3 loop reads CASRGRNSNQPQHF. CDR3 coding DNA: TGTGCCAGCAGAGGTCGGAATAGCAATCAGCCCCAGCATTTT.

The gene calls are TRBV5-1 and TRBJ1-4; D gene unclear. This CDR3 spans 14 amino acids. The V and J ends lost 5 bases and 3 bases respectively, with 11 bases between them. Germline CDR1 and CDR2: SGHRS and YFSETQ. The CDR3 DNA is TGCGCCAGCAGTTGGGCAGGTTCTAATGAAAAACTGTTTTTT. Translated, it gives CASSWAGSNEKLFF.

The chain recombines TRBV28 with TRBJ1-4, with D tentatively TRBD1 (6 bases). The CDR3 length is 14 residues. Germline V gene sequence: CDR1 MDHEN, CDR2 SYDVKM. V was clipped by 4 bases and J by 8 bases, with 14 bases between them. CDR3 amino acids: CASSYVDSSEKLFF. CDR3 nucleotide sequence: TGTGCCAGCAGTTATGTGGACAGCTCCGAAAAACTGTTTTTT.

The rearrangement links TRBV7-9 to TRBJ1-5; TRBD1 is a possible D gene (6 bases). The CDR3 runs 16 residues. Trimming shortened V by 6 bases and J by 3 bases, and 18 bases separated the two germline ends. CDR1 and CDR2 (germline): SEHNR, FQNEAQ (reference sequence). In nucleotides, the CDR3 is TGTGCCAGCAGTTCCATCACAGGGAGGGCCAATCAGCCCCAGCATTTT. Translating it yields CASSSITGRANQPQHF.

This sequence joins TRBV28 and TRBJ1-1; D call uncertain. V lost 7 bases to trimming and J lost 3 bases, with 9 bases between them. Per germline, CDR1 MDHEN and CDR2 SYDVKM. The CDR3 is 12 residues long. CDR3 bases: TGTGCCAGCACCCAGGTACACACTGAAGCTTTCTTT. Its translation: CASTQVHTEAFF.

There are a few counts of this clone. The chain joins TRBV6-5 to TRBJ2-2; D not certain. Trimming took off 3 bases at V and 8 bases at J, with 4 bases between the two ends. Germline-derived CDR1 and CDR2 are MNHEY and SVGAGI. This CDR3 comprises 11 residues. CDR3 protein: CASSYEGELFF. CDR3 coding DNA: TGTGCCAGCAGTTATGAGGGGGAGCTGTTTTTT.

This clone appeared a single time. The chain combines TRBV7-9 with TRBJ2-7; D assignment may be TRBD1 or TRBD2 (5 bases each). V was cut by 5 bases and J by 1 base, with 21 bases left in between. There are 17 residues in the CDR3. Germline CDR1 is SEHNR and CDR2 is FQNEAQ (reference sequence). The CDR3 is CASSANRMGVASYEQYF. The CDR3 coding sequence is TGTGCCAGCAGCGCTAATCGGATGGGGGTTGCTTCCTACGAGCAGTACTTC.

The V gene is TRBV10-3, the J gene TRBJ2-1; D perhaps matches TRBD1 (8 bases). The germline gives CDR1 ENHRY, CDR2 SYGVKD. This CDR3 is built from 14 residues. The ends were cut back, 11 bases at V and 4 bases at J, with 18 bases in the middle. CDR3 nucleotide sequence: TGTGCCTCGAAAACAGGGGGGGTATACAATGAGCAGTTCTTC. It codes for CASKTGGVYNEQFF.

The V and J genes are TRBV7-2 and TRBJ2-5; unclear D gene. Trimming removed 1 base from V and 5 bases from J, with 5 bases in between. Germline CDR1 and CDR2: SGHTA and FQGNSA. The CDR3 runs to 12 residues. The DNA of the CDR3 is TGTGCCAGCAGCTTAGTTGTTGAGACCCAGTACTTC. It translates to CASSLVVETQYF.

V and J are TRBV7-2 and TRBJ2-2; D is unresolved. Germline CDR1 and CDR2: SGHTA and FQGNSA. The CDR3 totals 13 residues. Trimming removed 5 bases from V and 7 bases from J, with 11 bases in between. The CDR3 region has the DNA TGTGCCAGCAGCCCCCGGTCGAGCGGGGAGCTGTTTTTT. Translation: CASSPRSSGELFF.

The J gene is TRBJ2-7, the V gene TRBV6-6, with D perhaps matching TRBD1 (5 bases). The germline V gene encodes CDR1 MNHNY and CDR2 SVGAGI (reference sequence). There are 12 residues in the CDR3. V was cut by 6 bases and J by 6 bases, with 12 bases left in between. For the CDR3, the DNA is TGTGCCAGCAGCCGCAGGGATTCCGAGCAGTACTTC. This translates into CASSRRDSEQYF.

This clone came up a few times. The V and J genes are TRBV28 and TRBJ1-5, with D hard to call. CDR3 size: 13 residues. Trimming shortened V by 5 bases and J by 5 bases, and 10 bases separated the two germline ends. Per germline, CDR1 MDHEN and CDR2 SYDVKM. The CDR3 is CASSPLGDQPQHF. The DNA for the CDR3 is TGTGCCAGCAGTCCCCTCGGGGATCAGCCCCAGCATTTT.

The V call is TRBV4-2, the J call TRBJ2-4; D is ambiguous. Germline V gene data show CDR1 as LGHNA and CDR2 as YNFKEQ. Trimming left V 0 bases short and J 2 bases short, with 14 bases between. The CDR3 loop spans 17 amino acids. CDR3 loop: CASSQDVVSSSKNIQYF. CDR3 nucleotides: TGTGCCAGCAGCCAAGATGTGGTCTCGAGCTCCAAAAACATTCAGTACTTC.

The J gene is TRBJ1-5, the V gene TRBV28, with D possibly TRBD1 on 5 matching bases. V was clipped by 4 bases and J by 5 bases, with 21 bases between them. Germline lookup yields CDR1 MDHEN and CDR2 SYDVKM. The CDR3 runs to 17 residues. The CDR3 loop reads CASSSYWGGERDQPQHF. The CDR3 nucleotides read TGTGCCAGCAGTTCCTATTGGGGCGGGGAACGAGATCAGCCCCAGCATTTT.

The V gene is TRBV10-1, the J gene TRBJ2-5, with a weak D call TRBD2 (5 bases). This CDR3 has 14 amino acids. CDR1 and CDR2 (germline): WNHNN, SYGVQD (reference sequence). V was pared by 3 bases and J by 5 bases, with 13 bases between. CDR3 protein: CASSDPGGGETQYF. DNA for the CDR3: TGCGCCAGCAGTGATCCAGGCGGCGGGGAGACCCAGTACTTC.

The V gene is TRBV19, the J gene TRBJ2-1; TRBD1 aligns across 9 bases. CDR3 length equals 15 residues. With V trimmed by 6 bases and J by 1 base, 4 bases remained unmatched. CDR1 and CDR2 from the germline V gene are LNHDA and SQIVND (reference sequence). Here the CDR3 DNA reads TGTGCCAGTAGGGGACAGGGAAGTTCCTACAATGAGCAGTTCTTC. This sequence encodes CASRGQGSSYNEQFF.

The J gene is TRBJ1-1, the V gene TRBV25-1; the D gene is possibly TRBD1 (6 bases). Germline V gene sequence: CDR1 MGHDK, CDR2 SYGVNS. The CDR3 spans 12 residues. Here the CDR3 reads CGILEGGTEAFF. CDR3 bases: TGTGGCATCCTGGAAGGGGGTACTGAAGCTTTCTTT.

The chain has TRBV28 and TRBJ2-3; 9 bases match TRBD2. The germline V gene encodes CDR1 MDHEN and CDR2 SYDVKM. V dropped 3 bases and J dropped 5; count of bases not matched to a gene: 6. CDR3 size: 15 residues. The CDR3 sequence: CASSLVAGEKDTQYF. In DNA form, the CDR3 reads TGTGCCAGCAGTTTGGTAGCGGGAGAGAAAGATACGCAGTATTTT. The variable domain in full, with the rest retrieved from reference TRBV28 and TRBJ2-3, is DVKVTQSSRYLVKRTGEKVFLECVQDMDHENMFWYRQDPGLGLRLIYFSYDVKMKEKGDIPEGYSVSREKKERFSLILESASTNQTSMYLCASSLVAGEKDTQYFGPGTRLTVL.

The chain employs TRBV7-2 and TRBJ2-5; D is unresolved. Germline lookup yields CDR1 SGHTA and CDR2 FQGNSA. V was clipped by 2 bases and J by 2 bases, with 9 bases between them. The CDR3 has 14 amino acids. This CDR3 reads CASSLQASQETQYF. In nucleotides, the CDR3 is TGTGCCAGCAGCTTACAGGCCTCTCAAGAGACCCAGTACTTC.

The chain joins TRBV6-1 to TRBJ2-7; 7 nucleotides agree with TRBD1. J gave up 4 bases and V 8 bases, and 11 bases lay outside the gene matches. Per germline, CDR1 MNHNS and CDR2 SASEGT. CDR3 length equals 14 residues. DNA for the CDR3: TGTGCCAGCGGAAGGGGACAGTCCGGATACGAGCAGTACTTC. As protein: CASGRGQSGYEQYF.

The chain links TRBV7-6 to TRBJ1-1, with 7 bases aligning to TRBD1. This CDR3 is 15 amino acids long. V shed 6 bases and J 7 bases; nucleotides not matched to a gene: 14. The V gene's germline CDR1 is SGHVS and CDR2 FNYEAQ. CDR3 nucleotides: TGTGCCAGCAGTTCAATCCGGGACAGAGATATTGAAGCTTTCTTT. Translation: CASSSIRDRDIEAFF.

This clone appeared a few times. The chain recombines TRBV7-9 with TRBJ2-1, with D possibly being TRBD2 (5 bases). Germline V gives CDR1 SEHNR, CDR2 FQNEAQ (reference sequence). V lost 8 bases, J lost 6 bases, and 14 bases lay in between. CDR3 length: 13 residues. This CDR3 reads CASGNEGSNEQFF. The DNA of the CDR3 is TGTGCCAGCGGCAATGAGGGAAGCAATGAGCAGTTCTTC.